The 6 T cell receptor beta chains given below trace back to one sample, sequenced in a study of PD-1 blockade in classical Hodgkin lymphoma. The time point denotes: cycle 4 day 1 (C4D1), after more than 5 weeks of nivolumab. Autologous stem cell transplantation was followed by relapse in every patient, and brentuximab vedotin exposure varied. Produced via immunoSEQ multiplex PCR; TCRdb's table is partial and in-frame only. The table includes approximately 24,000 clones, more than 65% detected once. Sequences were derived from peripheral blood mononuclear cells (PBMCs), sampled before the fourth cycle of nivolumab. These receptors originate from a human donor with classical Hodgkin lymphoma.

This clone occurred a few times. The CDR3 loop is CASSEGVLGGGYEQYF. The CDR3 bases are TGTGCCAGCAGTGAAGGGGTTTTGGGAGGCGGGTACGAGCAGTACTTC. The J gene is TRBJ2-7, the V gene TRBV2, with a tentative D call TRBD2 (6 bases). Germline-derived CDR1 and CDR2 are SNHLY and FYNNEI. V was trimmed by 1 base and J by 4 bases, leaving 17 bases between them. The CDR3 sequence is 16 residues long.

The chain uses TRBV19 and TRBJ1-4; D remains unclear. The CDR3 contains 14 residues. Germline CDR1 LNHDA, CDR2 SQIVND (reference sequence). Trimming cost V 2 bases and J 0 bases, with 4 bases left between them. CDR3: CASSIYSTNEKLFF. As DNA, the CDR3 is TGTGCCAGTAGTATATACTCAACTAATGAAAAACTGTTTTTT.

The V gene is TRBV10-3, the J gene TRBJ2-1, with 9 bases aligning to TRBD1. V shed 3 bases, J shed 4 bases, and the junction held 13 bases outside the gene matches. The length of the CDR3 is 18 residues. From germline, CDR1 is ENHRY and CDR2 SYGVKD. The CDR3 region is CAISDLSPRQGVYNEQFF. The CDR3 DNA sequence: TGTGCCATCAGTGATCTTTCACCTCGACAGGGGGTTTACAATGAGCAGTTCTTC.

This chain connects TRBV12-5 to TRBJ2-1; D is undetermined. Germline V gene sequence: CDR1 LGHNT, CDR2 FRNRAP. The CDR3 loop spans 15 amino acids. Trimming removed 3 bases at V and 9 bases at J, with 18 bases between. This chain's CDR3 is CASGFGTTAVGEQFF. CDR3 coding DNA: TGTGCTAGTGGTTTTGGTACCACCGCGGTGGGTGAGCAGTTCTTC.

The J gene is TRBJ1-5, the V gene TRBV10-1, with D uncertain. Per the germline V gene, CDR1 is WNHNN and CDR2 is SYGVQD (reference sequence). This CDR3 spans 11 amino acids. V was trimmed by 5 bases and J by 4 bases, leaving 3 bases between them. Written as DNA, the CDR3 is TGCGCCAGCAGTCGGAATCAGCCCCAGCATTTT. Translating gives CASSRNQPQHF.

The chain employs TRBV9 and TRBJ2-1; D uncertain. Germline V gene data show CDR1 as SGDLS and CDR2 as YYNGEE. V lost 0 bases, J lost 8 bases, and 6 bases lay in between. The CDR3 is made up of 12 amino acids. The CDR3 DNA follows: TGTGCCAGCAGCGTAGGAGATCATGAGCAGTTCTTC. This encodes CASSVGDHEQFF.